This TCR beta chain was identified during a study of blood T cell repertoires in COVID-19. About the research overall: COVID-19 samples from acute and convalescent phases originated in the United States, Italy and Spain. Sources were T cells, B-cell-depleted T cells, or PBMCs; the material itself was cDNA or gDNA.

Assay used: immunoSEQ multiplex PCR; TCRdb lists only in-frame clones, some missing. The repertoire holds 150,000 to 200,000 clones, about 80% seen once, with around 6.9% in the top ten. The CDR3 consists of 14 residues. V lost 1 base to trimming and J lost 4 bases, with 10 bases between them. Per the germline V gene, CDR1 is LGHDT and CDR2 is YNNKEL (reference sequence). Sequencing was done on a sample of peripheral blood. The rearrangement joins TRBV3-1 (or the pseudogene TRBV3-2) to TRBJ1-2; TRBD1 might be the D (6 bases). The sequence derives from a man aged 55 to 70 with acute or convalescent COVID-19. Here the CDR3 reads CASSQAADSYGYTF. In nucleotides, the CDR3 is TGTGCCAGCAGCCAAGCGGCGGACAGCTATGGCTACACCTTC.